The present TCR beta chain was sequenced within a study of human versus mouse CDR3 diversity and MHC coevolution. CDR3 length: 16 residues. CDR1 KGHSH and CDR2 LQKENI come from the germline V gene. V lost 4 bases and J 7 bases, leaving 20 bases between the germline ends. In the case of this clone: Its antigen is not known.

Notes on the study in general: Human CDR3s averaged more deletions and insertions than mouse CDR3s. The lowest clonal inequality scores came from two of three human donors.

The data were produced by immunoSEQ multiplex PCR, yet TCRdb's version contains in-frame clones alone and is incomplete. The data show roughly 81,000 clones, 85% to 95% seen once. V is TRBV18 and J is TRBJ1-5, with D perhaps matching TRBD1 (5 bases). The sequence came from a person aged 25-75 years in good health. Source material: naive CD4+ T cells from blood. This sample's subset: CD45RO-negative CD62L-positive naive CD4 T cells. CDR3 sequence: CASSRGVVSGNQPQHF. The DNA for the CDR3 is TGTGCCAGCTCACGAGGGGTGGTTAGCGGGAACCAGCCCCAGCATTTT.